The clone carrying this T cell receptor (beta chain) was found once. Its cognate antigen is unknown. The sample comes from a study of T cell responses to AZD1222 COVID-19 vaccine. Findings and caveats of the study: Females made up more of the donors, who were largely white British, and clonal diversity may have come out too low. Vaccine-associated CD4 TCRs ranged over spike, dominating at 160-218 and 743-854. Nearly half of spike-specific TCRs reportedly target unmutated variant regions.

Germline CDR1 is KGHSH and CDR2 is LQKENI. The CDR3 length is 16 residues. Trimming pared 8 bases from V and 4 bases from J, leaving 23 bases between. Data came from immunoSEQ multiplex PCR; TCRdb stores just in-frame clones and leaves some out. The sample shows 150,000 or so clones, around nine tenths of them seen only once. This specimen was peripheral blood, taken on day 0 of AZD1222 vaccination. The V and J genes are TRBV18 and TRBJ1-1; tentatively, D is TRBD1 (5 bases). The source of this sequence is an adult in good health. Here the CDR3 reads CASKALPKGTGTEAFF. CDR3 bases: TGTGCCAGCAAGGCACTACCTAAGGGGACTGGCACTGAAGCTTTCTTT.